This T cell receptor (beta chain) was found in a study of cytomegalovirus exposure and HLA in healthy donors. Findings and caveats of the study: In presence/absence analyses, roughly uniform sequencing depth across donors was assumed. What a later analysis showed was that several of the most significant clusters appeared linked to common viral pathogens. Association of roughly 17,000 TCR beta sequences with HLA alleles was found at 0.05 false discovery rate in a later analysis.

Primers included in the PCR were 60 Vbeta and 13 Jbeta primers. Sequenced by immunoSEQ multiplex PCR; TCRdb stores in-frame clones only, minus some. The sample has about 200,000 clones, more than 75% seen once. Turning to this clone: What it recognizes is unknown.

The V segment lost 7 bases and the J segment 6 bases; nucleotides outside the gene matches: 11. The CDR3 is 14 amino acids. Germline loops: CDR1 MNHNY, CDR2 SVGAGI (reference sequence). This sequence joins TRBV6-6 and TRBJ1-1; 7 bases are shared with TRBD1. The sequencing input was PBMCs. This TCR was sampled from a woman under 30 in good health and CMV-seronegative. CDR3 DNA sequence: TGTGCCAGCACCCTAGACAGGGAGTATGCTGAAGCTTTCTTT. Translating it yields CASTLDREYAEAFF.